This T cell receptor beta chain was identified during a study of blood T cell repertoires in COVID-19. The CDR3 has 16 residues. The germline V gene encodes CDR1 KGHSH and CDR2 LQKENI. The trim removed 2 bases at V and 0 bases at J, leaving 1 base unmatched. Clones were sequenced by immunoSEQ multiplex PCR, and TCRdb holds only the in-frame ones, with some missing. The profile shows some 73,000 clones, 82% of them singletons. Source material: peripheral blood. The rearrangement joins TRBV18 to TRBJ2-7, with 13 positions matching TRBD2. The sequence derives from a woman aged 55-69 years with acute or convalescent COVID-19. The CDR3 DNA sequence: TGTGCCAGCTCACCAGGACTAGCGGGGGCCTCCTACGAGCAGTACTTC. This encodes CASSPGLAGASYEQYF.